Shown below are 14 T cell receptor beta chains from a single sample sequenced in a study of patients and donors after allogeneic stem cell transplantation. TCRdb re-derived calls from the RT-PCR reads in MiXCR, one entry per CDR3 protein. Among 390,000 or so distinct CDR3 sequences listed, approximately 16% were seen once. The sample consisted of blood, either unsorted or a sorted T cell fraction (not recorded which). Source of these receptors: a human donor who was either an allogeneic HSCT recipient or a stem cell or donor lymphocyte infusion donor (not recorded which). It is not recorded whose cells these are; they may come from a transplant donor.

This clonotype has a handful of counts. The V and J genes are TRBV6-5 and TRBJ1-1; no reliable D call. V lost 2 bases, J lost 6 bases, and 13 bases lay in between. This CDR3 contains 14 residues. In germline, CDR1 is MNHEY, CDR2 SVGAGI. The CDR3 nucleotides read TGTGCCAGCAGTTACCCTTCAAGGGTTGCTGAAGCTTTCTTT. Translating gives CASSYPSRVAEAFF.

This clonotype was observed a handful of times. The V call is TRBV6-1, the J call TRBJ2-7; the match to TRBD2 covers 13 bases. The CDR3 spans 18 residues. After removal of 6 bases from V and 3 bases from J, the junction contained 14 bases not matched to a gene. Germline CDR1 and CDR2: MNHNS and SASEGT. CDR3 region: CASSRQWTSGSRDYEQYF. For the CDR3, the DNA is TGTGCCAGCAGCCGACAATGGACTAGCGGGAGTCGTGACTACGAGCAGTACTTC.

This clonotype was detected a few times. The V gene is TRBV13, the J gene TRBJ1-1; 8 positions match TRBD1. Losses at the gene ends were 5 bases for V and 8 bases for J; bases not matched to a gene: 19. CDR3 length equals 17 residues. Per germline, CDR1 PRHDT and CDR2 FYEKMQ (reference sequence). The DNA for the CDR3 is TGTGCCAGCAGCCGACAGGGGTTTGATCCTCGAGGAGGGGAAGCTTTCTTT. This translates into CASSRQGFDPRGGEAFF. The whole variable domain, filled in from reference TRBV13 and TRBJ1-1, reads AAGVIQSPRHLIKEKRETATLKCYPIPRHDTVYWYQQGPGQDPQFLISFYEKMQSDKGSIPDRFSAQQFSDYHSELNMSSLELGDSALYFCASSRQGFDPRGGEAFFGQGTRLTVV.

This clonotype was detected only a few times. V gene TRBV29-1 combines with J gene TRBJ1-1; maybe TRBD1 (5 bases). The CDR3 is 14 amino acids. Trimming pared 0 bases from V and 5 bases from J, leaving 13 bases between. Germline V gene data show CDR1 as SQVTM and CDR2 as ANQGSEA. CDR3 bases: TGCAGCGTTGAAGATCAGTGGGGCCGGACTGAAGCTTTCTTT. It encodes CSVEDQWGRTEAFF. The whole variable domain, filled in from reference TRBV29-1 and TRBJ1-1, reads SAVISQKPSRDICQRGTSLTIQCQVDSQVTMMFWYRQQPGQSLTLIATANQGSEATYESGFVIDKFPISRPNLTFSTLTVSNMSPEDSSIYLCSVEDQWGRTEAFFGQGTRLTVV.

The V gene is TRBV6-1, the J gene TRBJ1-3, with 9 bases matching TRBD1. V trimming: 7 bases; J trimming: 4 bases; junction bases outside the gene matches: 5. CDR1 MNHNS and CDR2 SASEGT come from the germline V gene. This CDR3 region has 14 residues. For the CDR3, the DNA is TGTGCCAGCAAAACAGGGGGCTTAGGAAACACCATATATTTT. It yields the protein CASKTGGLGNTIYF.

The chain couples TRBV4-2 to TRBJ2-5; D is possibly TRBD1 (5 bases). The CDR3 length is 15 residues. The V gene lost 1 base and the J gene lost 2 bases, with 11 bases spanning the gap. The germline CDR1 and CDR2 sequences are LGHNA and YNFKEQ. This chain's CDR3 is CASSQVGARQETQYF. The CDR3, as DNA: TGTGCCAGCAGCCAAGTAGGGGCCCGTCAAGAGACCCAGTACTTC.

This clonotype was observed a handful of times. This chain uses TRBV12-3 or TRBV12-4 with TRBJ2-3, with 14 bases lining up with TRBD2. Trimming took 5 bases from V and 2 from J; bases not matched to a gene: 12. CDR3 length equals 19 residues. The CDR3 region is CASSPGTSGRWVFTDTQYF. The CDR3 nucleotides are TGTGCCAGCAGTCCTGGGACTAGCGGGAGATGGGTCTTCACAGATACGCAGTATTTT.

V is TRBV20-1 and J is TRBJ1-3, with D perhaps TRBD1 (5 bases). The germline V gene encodes CDR1 DFQATT and CDR2 SNEGSKA (reference sequence). This CDR3 has 17 residues. Trimming pared 1 base from V and 2 bases from J, leaving 18 bases between. The CDR3 sequence: CSARARRATPAGNTIYF. DNA of the CDR3: TGCAGTGCTAGAGCTCGCAGGGCGACTCCCGCTGGAAACACCATATATTTT.

This clonotype was counted once. This chain's CDR3 is CASSLKGGSYNEQFF. Written as DNA, the CDR3 is TGTGCCAGCAGCTTAAAAGGGGGCTCCTACAATGAGCAGTTCTTC. The J gene is TRBJ2-1, the V gene TRBV7-9, with TRBD1 as a possible D gene (6 bases). The V gene's germline CDR1 is SEHNR and CDR2 FQNEAQ (reference sequence). Trimming cost V 2 bases and J 0 bases, with 8 bases left between them. The CDR3 totals 15 residues.

This clonotype showed up many times. The chain employs TRBV20-1 and TRBJ1-3, with no clear D. CDR3 length equals 13 residues. V was pared by 4 bases and J by 0 bases, with 7 bases between. In germline, CDR1 is DFQATT, CDR2 SNEGSKA (reference sequence). CDR3 coding DNA: TGCAGTGCTATCGATCCCTCTGGAAACACCATATATTTT. This translates into CSAIDPSGNTIYF.

The V gene is TRBV5-1, the J gene TRBJ1-1, with D tentatively TRBD1 (5 bases). CDR3 length equals 12 residues. Germline assignment: CDR1 SGHRS and CDR2 YFSETQ. The V end lost 3 bases, the J end lost 5 bases, and 8 bases lay between the germline ends. As DNA, the CDR3 is TGCGCCAGCAGCTCCAGGGAAACTGAAGCTTTCTTT. The encoded protein is CASSSRETEAFF.

There are a few counts of this clonotype. The genes are TRBV7-9 and TRBJ2-3; perhaps TRBD2 as D (5 bases). The V end lost 1 base, the J end lost 1 base, and 9 bases lay between the germline ends. The CDR3 is made up of 15 amino acids. Germline V gene data show CDR1 as SEHNR and CDR2 as FQNEAQ (reference sequence). CDR3 in amino acids: CASSLGGSGTDTQYF. The DNA of the CDR3 is TGTGCCAGCAGCTTAGGGGGTAGCGGCACAGATACGCAGTATTTT.

V and J are TRBV3-1 and TRBJ2-1, with 7 bases aligning to TRBD2. Trimming cost V 1 base and J 8 bases; bases outside gene matches: 14. This CDR3 has 17 residues. Germline V gene lookup returns CDR1 LGHDT and CDR2 YNNKEL (reference sequence). CDR3 region: CASSQVLLAETQDEQFF. The CDR3 DNA reads as TGTGCCAGCAGCCAAGTACTGCTAGCGGAGACCCAGGATGAGCAGTTCTTC.

The rearrangement joins TRBV2 to TRBJ2-2; D uncertain. Trimming stripped 6 bases from V and 7 bases from J, with 18 bases between. This CDR3 comprises 15 residues. The V gene's germline CDR1 is SNHLY and CDR2 FYNNEI. CDR3 protein: CASSTSIFRVGELFF. Written as DNA, the CDR3 is TGTGCCAGCAGCACCTCTATTTTTCGGGTCGGGGAGCTGTTTTTT.